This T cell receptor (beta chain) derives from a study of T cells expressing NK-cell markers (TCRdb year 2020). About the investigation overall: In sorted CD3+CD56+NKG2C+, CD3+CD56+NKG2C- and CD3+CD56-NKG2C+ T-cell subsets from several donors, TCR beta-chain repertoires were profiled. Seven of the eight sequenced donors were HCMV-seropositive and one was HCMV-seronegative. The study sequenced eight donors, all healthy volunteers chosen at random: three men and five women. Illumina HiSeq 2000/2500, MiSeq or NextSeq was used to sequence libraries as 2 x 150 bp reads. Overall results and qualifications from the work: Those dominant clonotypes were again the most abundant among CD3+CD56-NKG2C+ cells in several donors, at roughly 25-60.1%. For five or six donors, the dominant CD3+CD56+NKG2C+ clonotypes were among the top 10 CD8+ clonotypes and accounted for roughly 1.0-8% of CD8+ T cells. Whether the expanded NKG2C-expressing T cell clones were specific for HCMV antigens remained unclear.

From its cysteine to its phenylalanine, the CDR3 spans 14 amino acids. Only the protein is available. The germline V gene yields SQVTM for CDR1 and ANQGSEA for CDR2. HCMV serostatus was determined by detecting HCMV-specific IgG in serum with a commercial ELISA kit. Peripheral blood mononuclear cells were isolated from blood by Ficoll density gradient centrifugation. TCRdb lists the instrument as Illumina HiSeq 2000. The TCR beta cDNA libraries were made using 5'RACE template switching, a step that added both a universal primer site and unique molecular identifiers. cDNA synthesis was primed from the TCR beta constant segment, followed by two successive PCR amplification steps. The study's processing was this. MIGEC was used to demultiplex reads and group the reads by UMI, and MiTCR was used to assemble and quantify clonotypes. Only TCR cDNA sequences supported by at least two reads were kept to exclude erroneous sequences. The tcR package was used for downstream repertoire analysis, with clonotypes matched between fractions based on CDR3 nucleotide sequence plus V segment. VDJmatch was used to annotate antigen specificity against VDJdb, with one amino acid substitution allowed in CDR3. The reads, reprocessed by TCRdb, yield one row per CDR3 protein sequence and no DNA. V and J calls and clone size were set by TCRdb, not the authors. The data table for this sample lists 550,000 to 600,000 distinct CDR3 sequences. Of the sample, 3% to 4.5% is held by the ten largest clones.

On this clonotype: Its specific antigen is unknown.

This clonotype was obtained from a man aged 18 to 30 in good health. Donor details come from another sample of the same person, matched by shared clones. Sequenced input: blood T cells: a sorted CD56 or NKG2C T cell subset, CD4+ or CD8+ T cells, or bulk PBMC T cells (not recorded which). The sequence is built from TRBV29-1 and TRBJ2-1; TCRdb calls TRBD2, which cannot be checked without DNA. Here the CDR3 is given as CSVEASGSINEQFF.